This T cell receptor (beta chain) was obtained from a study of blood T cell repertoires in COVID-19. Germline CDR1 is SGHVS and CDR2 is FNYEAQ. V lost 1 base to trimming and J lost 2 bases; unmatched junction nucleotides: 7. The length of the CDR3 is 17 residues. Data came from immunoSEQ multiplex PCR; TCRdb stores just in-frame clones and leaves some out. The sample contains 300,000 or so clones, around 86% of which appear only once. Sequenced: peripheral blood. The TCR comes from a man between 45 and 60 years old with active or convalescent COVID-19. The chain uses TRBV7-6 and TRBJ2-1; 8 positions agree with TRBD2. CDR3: CASSLEGSGVPYNEQFF. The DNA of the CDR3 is TGTGCCAGCAGCTTAGAGGGTAGCGGGGTTCCCTACAATGAGCAGTTCTTC.